This TCR beta chain was profiled in a study of T-cell memory formation after mild COVID-19. Study as a whole: TCR clusters were largely donor specific.

Overall study findings and caveats: Some SARS-CoV-2-responding clones were already detected in memory before infection.

Trimming pared 5 bases from V and 6 bases from J, leaving 10 bases between. This CDR3 contains 12 residues. In germline, CDR1 is SGHRS, CDR2 YFSETQ. This clonotype was picked up many times. The target antigen is unknown. TCRdb fed the 5' RACE reads into MiXCR, producing one record per CDR3 protein. Of 120,000 to 150,000 distinct CDR3 sequences listed, 6% to 7% are singletons. The sample consisted of PBMCs or a T cell subset sorted from them (not recorded which). This chain links TRBV5-1 with TRBJ2-3; D uncertain. The receptor comes from an adult woman who had mild COVID-19 (a few samples of this study predate the infection). Cell type and time point are not known. This CDR3 is CASSLNRDTQYF. CDR3 DNA: TGCGCCAGCAGTCTCAACCGGGATACGCAGTATTTT.